This TCR beta chain was observed in a study of T cells in tumors after PD-1 blockade. Repertoires were generated with immunoSEQ multiplex PCR, while TCRdb's copy carries only in-frame clones and drops some. The repertoire holds about 13,000 clones, with about 62% as singletons. Template: tumor biopsy or peripheral blood genomic DNA, roughly 550-6,500 ng per sample. This material consisted of tumor tissue, taken before anti-PD-1 treatment. The TCR was taken from a human donor with cutaneous squamous cell carcinoma.

DNA for the CDR3: TGTGCCTGGAGGTATTGGGACGAGCAGTACTTC. Protein sequence: CAWRYWDEQYF. V gene TRBV30 combines with J gene TRBJ2-7; D is unresolved. The V gene's germline CDR1 is GTSNPN and CDR2 SVGIG (reference sequence). This CDR3 comprises 11 residues. V gave up 3 bases and J gave up 5 bases, with 8 bases separating them.